This T cell receptor (beta chain) was sequenced during a study of human T cells and chemical hapten exposure. Overall study results and limits: Compared to controls, expanded TCRs made significantly more large clusters of similar CDR3s.

Original analysis: Per-sample TCR counts ranged from roughly 23,224 to 750,000, median around 96,000. TCRdb independently ran MiXCR on the RACE reads; one entry per CDR3 protein. These V and J calls originate from TCRdb's pipeline instead of the authors' own analysis. The table has almost 35,000 distinct CDR3 sequences, approximately 10% seen once. Trimming removed 2 bases from V and 6 bases from J, with 10 bases in between. In germline, CDR1 is LGHDT, CDR2 YNNKEL (reference sequence). The CDR3 spans 14 residues. About this clonotype itself: As yet, its antigen is unknown.

The sample's time point: pre-sensitization, week 0. Treatment reported: therapeutic diphenylcyclopropenone sensitization with weekly scalp DPC. Total RNA was isolated from whole blood that had not been fractionated. Blood draws came before every patch-test application. Patients had alopecia, were aged 18 to 70, and were not pregnant. This chain connects TRBV3-1 to TRBJ2-2; D is undetermined. The input for sequencing was whole blood, taken in connection with sensitization to the hapten diphenylcyclopropenone (DPC). The clonotype comes from a man aged 45-65 years with alopecia areata. Some clones in this sample may be carry-over from other donors' samples. This chain's CDR3 is CASSQFGSAGELFF. DNA of the CDR3: TGTGCCAGCAGCCAATTTGGGTCGGCCGGGGAGCTGTTTTTT.